These T cell receptor beta chains were read from a single sample in a study of blood T cell repertoires in COVID-19. The protocol was immunoSEQ multiplex PCR, while the TCRdb copy is restricted to in-frame clones and leaves out a portion. In the table there are under 300,000 clones, around 83% of which are singletons. The sequenced sample was peripheral blood. All receptors derive from a man aged 25-45 years who had recovered from COVID-19. Each CDR3 is given with its conserved first and last residue. The D gene is left open where the match is weak. Not all rows give a size; the values are once, few, many and, for expanded clones, a class.

. . TRBJ1-1 TRBV7-3 TGTGCCAGCAGCTCAATCAAGGGACAACCCAACACTGAAGCTTTCTTT CASSSIKGQPNTEAFF
TRBD1 . TRBJ2-5 TRBV7-2 TGTGCCAGCAACCTAGACAGGGAGGAGACCCAGTACTTC CASNLDREETQYF
TRBD1 . TRBJ2-7 TRBV5-4 TGTGCCAGCAGCTTGGAGGGGACAGGGGCCTACGAGCAGTACTTC CASSLEGTGAYEQYF
. . TRBJ2-7 TRBV9 TGTGCCAGCAGCGTGGGGCAGTCAGCCTACGAGCAGTACTTC CASSVGQSAYEQYF
TRBD1 . TRBJ1-1 TRBV3-1/TRBV3-2 TGTGCCAGCAGCCAAGTGCCCCCCGCGGGAAGGGGGCACACTGAAGCTTTCTTT CASSQVPPAGRGHTEAFF
. . TRBJ2-3 TRBV7-2 TGTGCCAGCAGCTCCCGTGGGGACAAATTAGATTATTTT CASSSRGDKLDYF
. . TRBJ2-5 TRBV2 TGTGCCAGCAGTAACAAGCGGAATCAAGAGACCCAGTACTTC CASSNKRNQETQYF
TRBD1 many TRBJ1-1 TRBV7-9 TGTGCCAGCAGCCGACAGGGGGACACTGAAGCTTTCTTT CASSRQGDTEAFF
TRBD2 . TRBJ2-3 TRBV7-9 TGTGCCAGCAGCTTTACTAGCGGGGGGGCTACAGATACGCAGTATTTT CASSFTSGGATDTQYF
. . TRBJ2-5 TRBV6-1 TGTGCCAGCAGTGATGTCGGGGTTCAAGAGACCCAGTACTTC CASSDVGVQETQYF
. . TRBJ2-4 TRBV5-1 TGCGCCAGCAGCTCCTCCGGGACAACCTTGAACATTCAGTACTTC CASSSSGTTLNIQYF
. . TRBJ2-2 TRBV15 TGTGCCACCAGCAGAGCCCAACTGGGGCTCAGCACCGGGGAGCTGTTTTTT CATSRAQLGLSTGELFF
. . TRBJ2-5 TRBV4-1 TGCGCCAGCAGCCATGGGGGGAGTGGGCAAGAGACCCAGTACTTC CASSHGGSGQETQYF
TRBD1 . TRBJ2-3 TRBV2 TGTGCCAGCAGCGAACAGGGGGGAGGCACAGATACGCAGTATTTT CASSEQGGGTDTQYF
. . TRBJ2-5 TRBV3-1/TRBV3-2 TGTGCCAGCAGCCAAACCTCCGGGGGCCAAGAGACCCAGTACTTC CASSQTSGGQETQYF
TRBD2 few TRBJ2-5 TRBV7-8 TGTGCCAGCAGCTTAAGCGGTAGCGGGGTCGCCATGGGGACCCAGTACTTC CASSLSGSGVAMGTQYF
TRBD2 once TRBJ2-1 TRBV3-1/TRBV3-2 TGTGCCAGCAGCCGAGGACTAGCGGGGGGGAGCTACAATGAGCAGTTCTTC CASSRGLAGGSYNEQFF
TRBD1 once TRBJ1-2 TRBV7-9 TGTGCCAGCAGCTTACACCCCCCAGGGGGCGATGGCTACACCTTC CASSLHPPGGDGYTF
TRBD1 . TRBJ1-1 TRBV7-2 TGTGCCAGCAGCCCAAGACAGGGGAACACTGAAGCTTTCTTT CASSPRQGNTEAFF
. . TRBJ2-3 TRBV2 TGTGCCAGCAGGCCTTCAGGAGATACGCAGTATTTT CASRPSGDTQYF
. few TRBJ1-4 TRBV25-1 TGTGCCAGCAGTGAATCGGGGGTTAGTTCGGAAAAACTGTTTTTT CASSESGVSSEKLFF
. . TRBJ2-1 TRBV4-1 TGCGCCAGCAGCCAAGTAGGAGGGGATGAGCAGTTCTTC CASSQVGGDEQFF